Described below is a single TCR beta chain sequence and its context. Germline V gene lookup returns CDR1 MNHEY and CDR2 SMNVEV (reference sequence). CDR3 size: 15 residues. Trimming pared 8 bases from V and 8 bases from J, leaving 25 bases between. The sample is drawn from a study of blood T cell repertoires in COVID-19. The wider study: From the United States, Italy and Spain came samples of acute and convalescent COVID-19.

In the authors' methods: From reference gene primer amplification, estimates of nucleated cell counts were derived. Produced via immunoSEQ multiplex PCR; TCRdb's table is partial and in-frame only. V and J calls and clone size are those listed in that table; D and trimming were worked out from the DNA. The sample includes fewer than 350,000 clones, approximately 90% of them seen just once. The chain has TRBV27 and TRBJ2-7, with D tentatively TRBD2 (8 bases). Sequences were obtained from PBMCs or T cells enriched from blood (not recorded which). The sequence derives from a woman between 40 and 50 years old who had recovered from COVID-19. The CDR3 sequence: CASAQGGVAGTQQYF. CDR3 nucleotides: TGTGCCAGCGCCCAGGGGGGAGTAGCGGGAACCCAGCAGTACTTC.